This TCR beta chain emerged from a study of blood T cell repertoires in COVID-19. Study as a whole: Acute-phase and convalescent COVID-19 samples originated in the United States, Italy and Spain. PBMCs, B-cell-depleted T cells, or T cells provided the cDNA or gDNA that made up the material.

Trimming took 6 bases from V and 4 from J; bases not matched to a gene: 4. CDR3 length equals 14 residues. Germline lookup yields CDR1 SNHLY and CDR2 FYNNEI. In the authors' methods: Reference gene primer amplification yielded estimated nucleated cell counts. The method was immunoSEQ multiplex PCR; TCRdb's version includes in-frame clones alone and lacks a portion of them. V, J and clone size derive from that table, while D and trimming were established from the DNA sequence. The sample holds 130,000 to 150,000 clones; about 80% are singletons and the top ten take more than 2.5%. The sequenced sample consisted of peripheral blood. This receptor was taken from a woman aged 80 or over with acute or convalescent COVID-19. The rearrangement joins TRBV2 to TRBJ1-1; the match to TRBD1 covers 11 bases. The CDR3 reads CASSRDRGVTEAFF. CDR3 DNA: TGTGCCAGCAGCCGGGACAGGGGGGTCACTGAAGCTTTCTTT.